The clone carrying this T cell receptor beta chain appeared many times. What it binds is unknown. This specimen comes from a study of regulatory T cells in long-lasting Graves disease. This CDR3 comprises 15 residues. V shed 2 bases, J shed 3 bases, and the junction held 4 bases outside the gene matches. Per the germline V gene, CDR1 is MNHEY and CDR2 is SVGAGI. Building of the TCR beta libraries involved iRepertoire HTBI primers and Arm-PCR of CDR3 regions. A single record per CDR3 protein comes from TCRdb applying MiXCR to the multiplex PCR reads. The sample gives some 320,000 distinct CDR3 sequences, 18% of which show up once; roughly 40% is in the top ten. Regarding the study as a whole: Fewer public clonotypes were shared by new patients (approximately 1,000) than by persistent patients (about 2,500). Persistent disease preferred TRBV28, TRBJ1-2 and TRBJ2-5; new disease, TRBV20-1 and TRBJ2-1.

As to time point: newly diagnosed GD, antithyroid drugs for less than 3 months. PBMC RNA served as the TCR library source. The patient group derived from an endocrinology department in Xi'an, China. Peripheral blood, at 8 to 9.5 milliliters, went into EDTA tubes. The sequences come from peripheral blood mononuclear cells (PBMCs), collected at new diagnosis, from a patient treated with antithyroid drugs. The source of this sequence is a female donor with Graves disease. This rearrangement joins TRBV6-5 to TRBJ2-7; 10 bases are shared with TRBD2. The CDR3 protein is CASSYRASGGYEQYF. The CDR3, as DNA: TGTGCCAGCAGTTACCGGGCTAGCGGGGGCTACGAGCAGTACTTC.